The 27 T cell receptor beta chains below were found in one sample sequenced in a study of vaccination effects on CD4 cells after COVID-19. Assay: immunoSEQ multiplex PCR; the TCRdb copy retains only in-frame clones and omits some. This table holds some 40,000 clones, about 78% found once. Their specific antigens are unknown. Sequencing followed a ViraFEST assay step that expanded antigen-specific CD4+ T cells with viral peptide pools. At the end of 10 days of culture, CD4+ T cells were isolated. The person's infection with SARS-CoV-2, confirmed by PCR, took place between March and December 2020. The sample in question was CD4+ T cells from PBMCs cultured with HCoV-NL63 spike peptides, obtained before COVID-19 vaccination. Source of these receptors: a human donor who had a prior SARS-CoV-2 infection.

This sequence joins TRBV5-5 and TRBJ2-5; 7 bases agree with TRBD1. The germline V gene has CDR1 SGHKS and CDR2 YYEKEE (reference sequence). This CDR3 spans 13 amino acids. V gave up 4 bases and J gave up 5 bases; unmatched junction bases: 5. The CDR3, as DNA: TGTGCCAGCAGCGACAGGGTGATGGAGACCCAGTACTTC. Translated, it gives CASSDRVMETQYF. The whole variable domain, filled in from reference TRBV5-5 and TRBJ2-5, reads DAGVTQSPTHLIKTRGQQVTLRCSPISGHKSVSWYQQVLGQGPQFIFQYYEKEERGRGNFPDRFSARQFPNYSSELNVNALLLGDSALYLCASSDRVMETQYFGPGTRLLVL.

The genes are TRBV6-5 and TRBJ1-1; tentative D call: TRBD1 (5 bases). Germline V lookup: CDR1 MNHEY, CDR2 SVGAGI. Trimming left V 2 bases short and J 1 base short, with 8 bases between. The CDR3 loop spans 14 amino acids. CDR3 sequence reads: CASSYGGGNTEAFF. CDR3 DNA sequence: TGTGCCAGCAGTTACGGGGGGGGGAACACTGAAGCTTTCTTT.

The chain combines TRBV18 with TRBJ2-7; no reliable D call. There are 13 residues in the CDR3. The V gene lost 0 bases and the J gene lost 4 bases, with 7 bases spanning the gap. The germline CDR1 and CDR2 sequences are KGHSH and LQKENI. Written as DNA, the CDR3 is TGTGCCAGCTCACCACCTGGCTTGTACGAGCAGTACTTC. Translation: CASSPPGLYEQYF.

The CDR3 bases are TGTGCCAGCAGCTTGTCGGGGGGGGATACGCAGTATTTT. Its translation is CASSLSGGDTQYF. The chain couples TRBV11-3 to TRBJ2-3; 8 bases agree with TRBD2. Trimming cost V 3 bases and J 6 bases; bases outside gene matches: 2. The CDR3 length is 13 residues. Per the germline V gene, CDR1 is SGHNT and CDR2 is YENEEA.

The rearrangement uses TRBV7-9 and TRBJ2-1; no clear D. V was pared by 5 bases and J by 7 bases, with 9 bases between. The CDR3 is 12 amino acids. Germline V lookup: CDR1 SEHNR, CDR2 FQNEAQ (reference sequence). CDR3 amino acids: CASSLDANEQFF. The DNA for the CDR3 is TGTGCCAGCAGCCTAGACGCGAATGAGCAGTTCTTC.

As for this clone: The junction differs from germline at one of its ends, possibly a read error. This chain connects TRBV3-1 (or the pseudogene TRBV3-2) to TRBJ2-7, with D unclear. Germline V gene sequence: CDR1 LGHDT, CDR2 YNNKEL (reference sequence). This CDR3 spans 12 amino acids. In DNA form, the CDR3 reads TGTGCCAGCAGCCAAGCTGGCAGGCGCCACCACTTC. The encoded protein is CASSQAGRRHHF.

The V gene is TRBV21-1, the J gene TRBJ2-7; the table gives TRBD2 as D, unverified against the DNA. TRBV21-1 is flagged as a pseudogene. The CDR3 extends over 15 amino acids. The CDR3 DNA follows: TGTGCCAGCAGCAAAGGTCCCAGGGAGGCTGGAGAGCAGTACTTC. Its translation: CASSKGPREAGEQYF.

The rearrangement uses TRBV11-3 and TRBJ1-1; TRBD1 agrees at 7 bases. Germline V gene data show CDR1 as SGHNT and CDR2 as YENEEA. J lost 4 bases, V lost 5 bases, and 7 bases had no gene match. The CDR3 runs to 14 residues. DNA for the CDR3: TGTGCCAGCAGCACAACCCACAGGGGCACTGAAGCTTTCTTT. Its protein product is CASSTTHRGTEAFF. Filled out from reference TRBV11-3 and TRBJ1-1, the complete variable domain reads EAGVVQSPRYKIIEKKQPVAFWCNPISGHNTLYWYLQNLGQGPELLIRYENEEAVDDSQLPKDRFSAERLKGVDSTLKIQPAELGDSAVYLCASSTTHRGTEAFFGQGTRLTVV.

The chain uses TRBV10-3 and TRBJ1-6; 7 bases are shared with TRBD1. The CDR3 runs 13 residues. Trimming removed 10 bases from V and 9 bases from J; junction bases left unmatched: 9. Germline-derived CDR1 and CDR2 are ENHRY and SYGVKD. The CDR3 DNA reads TGTGCCACCGGGACAGAAGGAGTTTCACCCCTCCACTTT. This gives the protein CATGTEGVSPLHF.

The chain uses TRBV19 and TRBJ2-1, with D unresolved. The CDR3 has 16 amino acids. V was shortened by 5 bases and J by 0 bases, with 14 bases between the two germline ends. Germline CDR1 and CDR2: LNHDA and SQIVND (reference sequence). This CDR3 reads CASSPNRRSSYNEQFF. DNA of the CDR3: TGTGCCAGTAGTCCCAATCGGCGGAGCTCCTACAATGAGCAGTTCTTC.

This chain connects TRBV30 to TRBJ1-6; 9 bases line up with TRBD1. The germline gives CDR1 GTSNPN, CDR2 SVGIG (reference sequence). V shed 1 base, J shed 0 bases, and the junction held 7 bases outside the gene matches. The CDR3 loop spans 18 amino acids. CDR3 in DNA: TGTGCCTGGAGTGGCACAGGGGGCGCGGCCTCCTATAATTCACCCCTCCACTTT. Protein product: CAWSGTGGAASYNSPLHF.

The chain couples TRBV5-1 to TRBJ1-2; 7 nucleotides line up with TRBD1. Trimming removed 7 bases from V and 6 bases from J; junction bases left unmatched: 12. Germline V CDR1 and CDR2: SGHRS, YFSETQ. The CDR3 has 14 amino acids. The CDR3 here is CASWNPGTDHGYTF. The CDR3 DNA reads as TGCGCCAGCTGGAACCCCGGGACAGACCATGGCTACACCTTC.

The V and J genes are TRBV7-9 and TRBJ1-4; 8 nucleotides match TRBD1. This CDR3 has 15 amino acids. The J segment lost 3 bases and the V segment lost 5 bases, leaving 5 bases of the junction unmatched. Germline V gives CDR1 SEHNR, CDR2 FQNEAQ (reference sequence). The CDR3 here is CASSSNRGANEKLFF. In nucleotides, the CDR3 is TGTGCCAGCAGCAGCAACAGGGGGGCTAATGAAAAACTGTTTTTT.

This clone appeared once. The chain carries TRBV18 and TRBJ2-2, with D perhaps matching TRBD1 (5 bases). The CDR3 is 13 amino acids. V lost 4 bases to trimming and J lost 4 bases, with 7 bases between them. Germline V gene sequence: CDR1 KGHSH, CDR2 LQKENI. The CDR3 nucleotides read TGTGCCAGCTCACATGACAGCACCGGGGAGCTGTTTTTT. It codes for CASSHDSTGELFF.

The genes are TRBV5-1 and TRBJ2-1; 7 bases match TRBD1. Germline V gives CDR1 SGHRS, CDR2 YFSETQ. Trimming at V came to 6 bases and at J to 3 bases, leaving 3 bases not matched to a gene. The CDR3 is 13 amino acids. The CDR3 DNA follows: TGCGCCAGCACCCGGGACAGCTACAATGAGCAGTTCTTC. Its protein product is CASTRDSYNEQFF.

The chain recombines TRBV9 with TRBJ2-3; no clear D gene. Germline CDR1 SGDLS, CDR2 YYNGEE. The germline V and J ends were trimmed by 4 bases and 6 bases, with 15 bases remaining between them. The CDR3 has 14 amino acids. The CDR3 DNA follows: TGTGCCAGCAGCCCTGGACGAGTATGGGATACGCAGTATTTT. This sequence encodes CASSPGRVWDTQYF.

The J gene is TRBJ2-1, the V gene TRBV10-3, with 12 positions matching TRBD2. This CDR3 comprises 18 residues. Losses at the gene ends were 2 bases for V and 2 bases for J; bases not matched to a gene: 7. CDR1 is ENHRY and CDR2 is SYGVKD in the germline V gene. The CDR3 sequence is CAISEPPGLAGPYNEQFF. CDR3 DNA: TGTGCCATCAGTGAGCCCCCGGGACTAGCGGGTCCCTACAATGAGCAGTTCTTC.

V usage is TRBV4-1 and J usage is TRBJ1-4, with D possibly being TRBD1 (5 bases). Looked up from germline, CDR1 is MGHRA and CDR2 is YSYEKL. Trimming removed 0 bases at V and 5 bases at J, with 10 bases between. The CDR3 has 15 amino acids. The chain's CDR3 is CASSQDDRRNEKLFF. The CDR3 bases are TGCGCCAGCAGCCAAGACGACAGAAGAAATGAAAAACTGTTTTTT.

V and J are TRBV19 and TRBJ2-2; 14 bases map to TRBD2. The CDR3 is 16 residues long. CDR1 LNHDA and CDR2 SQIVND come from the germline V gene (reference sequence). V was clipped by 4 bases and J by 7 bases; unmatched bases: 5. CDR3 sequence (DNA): TGTGCCAGTAGTAGACTAGCGGGAGGGGGGATCGGGGAGCTGTTTTTT. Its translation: CASSRLAGGGIGELFF.

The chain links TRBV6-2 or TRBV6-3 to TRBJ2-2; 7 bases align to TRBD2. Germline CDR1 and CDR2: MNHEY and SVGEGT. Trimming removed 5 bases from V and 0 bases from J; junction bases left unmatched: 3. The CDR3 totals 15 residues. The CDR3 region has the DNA TGTGCCAGCAGTAAAGCGGGGTCGAACACCGGGGAGCTGTTTTTT. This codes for CASSKAGSNTGELFF.

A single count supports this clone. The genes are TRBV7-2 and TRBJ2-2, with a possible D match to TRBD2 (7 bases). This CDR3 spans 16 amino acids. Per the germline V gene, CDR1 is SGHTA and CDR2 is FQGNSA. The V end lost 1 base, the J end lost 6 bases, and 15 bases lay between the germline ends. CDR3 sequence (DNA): TGTGCCAGCAGCTTAGGAGGGGGGGCCTATGCCGGGGAGCTGTTTTTT. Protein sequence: CASSLGGGAYAGELFF.

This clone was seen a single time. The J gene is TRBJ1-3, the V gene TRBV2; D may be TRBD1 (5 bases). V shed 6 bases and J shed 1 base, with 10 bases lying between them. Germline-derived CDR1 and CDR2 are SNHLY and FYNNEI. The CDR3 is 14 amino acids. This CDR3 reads CASRGTVSGNTIYF. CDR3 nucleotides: TGTGCCAGCAGGGGGACGGTTTCTGGAAACACCATATATTTT.

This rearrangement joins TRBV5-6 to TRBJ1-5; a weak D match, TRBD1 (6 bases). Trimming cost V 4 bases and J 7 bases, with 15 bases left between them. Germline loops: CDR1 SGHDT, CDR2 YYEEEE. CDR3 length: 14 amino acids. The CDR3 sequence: CASSQKGGVQPQHF. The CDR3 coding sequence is TGTGCCAGCAGCCAAAAGGGGGGGGTACAGCCCCAGCATTTT.

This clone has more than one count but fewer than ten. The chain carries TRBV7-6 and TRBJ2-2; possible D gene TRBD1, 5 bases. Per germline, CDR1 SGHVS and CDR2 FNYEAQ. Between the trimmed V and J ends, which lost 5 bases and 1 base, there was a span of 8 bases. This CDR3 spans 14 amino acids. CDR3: CASSHGQNTGELFF. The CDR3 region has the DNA TGTGCCAGCAGCCACGGACAGAACACCGGGGAGCTGTTTTTT.

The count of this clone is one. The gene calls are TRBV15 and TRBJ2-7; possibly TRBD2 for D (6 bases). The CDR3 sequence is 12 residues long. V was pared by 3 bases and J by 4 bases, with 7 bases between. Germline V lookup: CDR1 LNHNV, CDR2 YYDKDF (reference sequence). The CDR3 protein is CATSRGRYEQYF. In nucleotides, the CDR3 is TGTGCCACCAGCAGGGGGAGGTACGAGCAGTACTTC.

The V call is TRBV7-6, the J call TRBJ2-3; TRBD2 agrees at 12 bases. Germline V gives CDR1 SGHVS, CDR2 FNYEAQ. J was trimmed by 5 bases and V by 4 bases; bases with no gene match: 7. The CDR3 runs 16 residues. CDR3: CASSSGTSGSGDTQYF. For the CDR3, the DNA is TGTGCCAGCAGCTCCGGGACTAGCGGGTCGGGAGATACGCAGTATTTT.

CDR3 DNA sequence: TGTGCCAGTAGTAATGTTGCGGGAGGGTTAGAGCAGTACTTC. This gives the protein CASSNVAGGLEQYF. The chain combines TRBV19 with TRBJ2-7; 9 nucleotides match TRBD2. The ends lost 4 bases at V and 7 bases at J; junction bases unmatched: 8. The CDR3 spans 14 residues. CDR1 is LNHDA and CDR2 is SQIVND in the germline V gene (reference sequence). Full variable domain (outside the CDR3, taken from reference TRBV19 and TRBJ2-7): DGGITQSPKYLFRKEGQNVTLSCEQNLNHDAMYWYRQDPGQGLRLIYYSQIVNDFQKGDIAEGYSVSREKKESFPLTVTSAQKNPTAFYLCASSNVAGGLEQYFGPGTRLTVT.